The 10 T cell receptor beta chains below were found in one sample sequenced in a study of blood T cell repertoires in COVID-19 (TCRdb year 2020). Library preparation was by the immunoSEQ multiplex PCR assay. In TCRdb, the immuneACCESS table is reduced to in-frame sequences with V and J assigned. These tables do not hold every clone; where another copy was compared, an unresolved V gene accounts for under half, and the others remain unexplained. Across this sample there are 300,000 or so clones, with over 75% seen only once. Together, the top ten hold 1% of the sample. The sequenced sample consisted of peripheral blood. These receptor sequences come from a man in his fifties or sixties with active or convalescent COVID-19.

This chain's CDR3 is CASRQLATGELFF. The CDR3 DNA is TGTGCCAGCAGACAATTGGCAACCGGGGAGCTGTTTTTT. The rearrangement uses TRBV6-5 and TRBJ2-2; D not certain. With 6 bases removed from V and 5 bases from J, the gap between germline ends came to 10 bases. CDR3 length: 13 residues. CDR1 is MNHEY, CDR2 SVGAGI, per germline.

This clone came up once. The chain uses TRBV11-3 and TRBJ2-3, with D perhaps TRBD2 (5 bases). Germline lookup yields CDR1 SGHNT and CDR2 YENEEA. CDR3 length: 14 residues. The V and J ends lost 3 bases and 8 bases respectively, with 15 bases between them. This chain's CDR3 is CASSFGDAHGTQYF. The CDR3 DNA sequence: TGTGCCAGCAGCTTCGGGGATGCCCATGGTACGCAGTATTTT.

This chain uses TRBV7-2 with TRBJ2-5; D is possibly TRBD2 (6 bases). Trimming cost V 7 bases and J 1 base, with 13 bases left between them. The CDR3 length is 14 residues. Germline V CDR1 and CDR2: SGHTA, FQGNSA. The CDR3 here is CASTLMGGQETQYF. The CDR3 DNA is TGTGCCAGCACCCTAATGGGGGGCCAAGAGACCCAGTACTTC.

V usage is TRBV5-1 and J usage is TRBJ2-7; tentatively, D is TRBD2 (6 bases). The germline V gene encodes CDR1 SGHRS and CDR2 YFSETQ. The V end lost 2 bases, the J end lost 3 bases, and 12 bases lay between the germline ends. CDR3 length: 14 amino acids. CDR3 amino acids: CASSFGTANYEQYF. The DNA for the CDR3 is TGCGCCAGCAGCTTCGGGACTGCCAACTACGAGCAGTACTTC. Complete variable domain (other parts from reference TRBV5-1 and TRBJ2-7): KAGVTQTPRYLIKTRGQQVTLSCSPISGHRSVSWYQQTPGQGLQFLFEYFSETQRNKGNFPGRFSGRQFSNSRSEMNVSTLELGDSALYLCASSFGTANYEQYFGPGTRLTVT.

The V and J genes are TRBV7-2 and TRBJ1-3, with 7 positions matching TRBD1. CDR3 length: 18 amino acids. The germline V gene has CDR1 SGHTA and CDR2 FQGNSA. Trimming took 2 bases from V and 0 from J; bases not matched to a gene: 10. The CDR3 region is CASSLTAGTAISGNTIYF. DNA for the CDR3: TGTGCCAGCAGCTTAACAGCCGGGACAGCAATCTCTGGAAACACCATATATTTT.

The rearrangement uses TRBV27 and TRBJ2-2; 9 positions agree with TRBD2. Unmatched junction bases numbered 10, after V lost 8 bases and J lost 6 bases. Germline values: CDR1 MNHEY, CDR2 SMNVEV (reference sequence). The CDR3 is 15 residues long. The DNA for the CDR3 is TGTGCCAGCCAATTTAGCGGGGGCGTAGCCGGGGAGCTGTTTTTT. Amino acids: CASQFSGGVAGELFF.

The sample holds a few counts of this clone. The chain couples TRBV7-8 to TRBJ1-4; D uncertain. Per the germline V gene, CDR1 is SGHVS and CDR2 is FQNEAQ. With 2 bases removed from V and 0 bases from J, the gap between germline ends came to 7 bases. The CDR3 runs to 15 residues. This chain's CDR3 is CASSLKSATNEKLFF. CDR3 nucleotides: TGTGCCAGCAGCTTAAAATCGGCAACTAATGAAAAACTGTTTTTT.

DNA of the CDR3: TGTGCCAGCAGACCCGGGACTAGCGGGAACAATGAGCAGTTCTTC. It translates to CASRPGTSGNNEQFF. The chain links TRBV7-9 to TRBJ2-1; 13 positions agree with TRBD2. V was pared by 6 bases and J by 5 bases, with 4 bases of the junction left unmatched. The CDR3 sequence is 15 residues long. Germline V lookup: CDR1 SEHNR, CDR2 FQNEAQ (reference sequence).

The genes are TRBV11-2 and TRBJ1-1; the D gene is possibly TRBD1 (6 bases). Germline V lookup: CDR1 SGHAT, CDR2 FQNNGV. V was pared by 2 bases and J by 4 bases, with 20 bases between. This CDR3 has 17 amino acids. In DNA form, the CDR3 reads TGTGCCAGCAGCTTATTTTTTATGGGGGCCGGGGTCACTGAAGCTTTCTTT. Protein: CASSLFFMGAGVTEAFF.

The chain recombines TRBV18 with TRBJ2-3; a possible D gene is TRBD2 (6 bases). The CDR3 runs 17 residues. Germline V gene data show CDR1 as KGHSH and CDR2 as LQKENI. Trimming left V 0 bases short and J 1 base short, with 14 bases between. The CDR3 DNA is TGTGCCAGCTCACCACCCGACCGGGGGAGCCGCACAGATACGCAGTATTTT. This codes for CASSPPDRGSRTDTQYF.